Listed here are 21 T cell receptor beta chains from one sample, sequenced in a study of cytomegalovirus exposure and HLA in healthy donors. A multiplex PCR was run with 60 Vbeta primers and 13 Jbeta primers. Produced via immunoSEQ multiplex PCR; TCRdb's table is partial and in-frame only. The sample contains 150,000 to 200,000 clones, about 71% of which appear only once. Sequences were obtained from PBMCs. The receptors shown here come from a man aged 50-60 years in good health and CMV-seronegative.

Concerning this clone: The same CDR3 can be traced to other DNA sequences in this sample. This chain uses TRBV7-6 with TRBJ2-3; D gene unclear. V gave up 5 bases and J gave up 0 bases, with 3 bases separating them. The CDR3 consists of 12 residues. Germline lookup yields CDR1 SGHVS and CDR2 FNYEAQ. The CDR3 sequence is CASSPSTDTQYF. The CDR3 DNA reads as TGTGCCAGCAGCCCTAGCACAGATACGCAGTATTTT.

This clone was detected a few times. V is TRBV5-1 and J is TRBJ2-1; perhaps TRBD1 as D (5 bases). The V gene lost 4 bases and the J gene lost 15 bases, with 17 bases spanning the gap. The CDR3 runs to 12 residues. The germline gives CDR1 SGHRS, CDR2 YFSETQ. CDR3 amino acids: CASSLQGQAWFF. In DNA, the CDR3 is TGCGCCAGCAGCCTGCAGGGTCAGGCGTGGTTCTTC.

This chain connects TRBV7-9 to TRBJ2-3; 11 bases map to TRBD1. V lost 6 bases, J lost 1 base, and 0 bases stayed unmatched. The CDR3 runs to 14 residues. Germline V gives CDR1 SEHNR, CDR2 FQNEAQ (reference sequence). The CDR3 spells CASRGQGGTDTQYF. The CDR3 DNA reads TGTGCCAGCAGGGGACAGGGGGGCACAGATACGCAGTATTTT.

The chain joins TRBV7-8 to TRBJ1-4, with TRBD1 identical over 7 bases. The V segment lost 5 bases and the J segment 4 bases; nucleotides outside the gene matches: 7. The CDR3 is 15 residues long. From germline, CDR1 is SGHVS and CDR2 FQNEAQ. In nucleotides, the CDR3 is TGTGCCAGCAGCCCCGCCAGGGGGGTTAATGAAAAACTGTTTTTT. This gives the protein CASSPARGVNEKLFF.

This chain links TRBV11-2 with TRBJ2-5; TRBD1 matches at 8 bases. Looked up from germline, CDR1 is SGHAT and CDR2 is FQNNGV. The CDR3 runs to 13 residues. V lost 3 bases, J lost 5 bases, and 2 bases stayed unmatched. CDR3 loop: CASSFRGQETQYF. The CDR3 nucleotides are TGTGCCAGCAGCTTCAGGGGGCAGGAGACCCAGTACTTC.

The table lists this clone with a few counts. CDR3 amino acids: CASSSIRGNTIYF. The CDR3 DNA is TGTGCCAGCAGCTCGATCCGGGGAAACACCATATATTTT. This chain uses TRBV7-2 with TRBJ1-3; D call uncertain. Trimming removed 4 bases from V and 4 bases from J, with 8 bases in between. CDR3 length equals 13 residues. Germline V gene lookup returns CDR1 SGHTA and CDR2 FQGNSA. Using reference TRBV7-2 and TRBJ1-3 for the parts outside the CDR3, the full variable domain is GAGVSQSPSNKVTEKGKDVELRCDPISGHTALYWYRQSLGQGLEFLIYFQGNSAPDKSGLPSDRFSAERTGGSVSTLTIQRTQQEDSAVYLCASSSIRGNTIYFGEGSWLTVV.

The gene calls are TRBV2 and TRBJ1-1; weak D call: TRBD1 (5 bases). The CDR3 totals 15 residues. Trimming cost V 11 bases and J 1 base, with 20 bases left between them. Germline assignment: CDR1 SNHLY and CDR2 FYNNEI. The CDR3 coding sequence is TGTGCCGGCACTAGTTCAGGGCAACGGAACACTGAAGCTTTCTTT. Encoded protein: CAGTSSGQRNTEAFF.

J is TRBJ2-7 and V is TRBV27, with a possible D match to TRBD1 (5 bases). The V gene's germline CDR1 is MNHEY and CDR2 SMNVEV (reference sequence). V shed 4 bases and J shed 4 bases, with 14 bases lying between them. The CDR3 loop spans 14 amino acids. CDR3 in amino acids: CASSWGAYGYEQYF. The CDR3 DNA is TGTGCCAGCAGTTGGGGCGCTTACGGGTACGAGCAGTACTTC.

The chain carries TRBV6-5 and TRBJ1-5, with D perhaps matching TRBD1 (6 bases). V was pared by 4 bases and J by 0 bases, with 10 bases between. Germline V gene lookup returns CDR1 MNHEY and CDR2 SVGAGI. CDR3 size: 15 residues. CDR3 protein: CASSSDRYSNQPQHF. The CDR3 coding sequence is TGTGCCAGCAGTTCTGACAGGTATAGCAATCAGCCCCAGCATTTT.

For the CDR3, the DNA is TGTGCCAGCAGTTACGCACTTAACTATGGCTACACCTTC. It translates to CASSYALNYGYTF. V usage is TRBV6-5 and J usage is TRBJ1-2; D gene unclear. The CDR3 spans 13 residues. V shed 2 bases and J shed 1 base, with 5 bases lying between them. The germline gives CDR1 MNHEY, CDR2 SVGAGI.

The chain combines TRBV11-1 with TRBJ2-5; D is perhaps TRBD2 (6 bases). The J call is uncertain, as TRBJ2-7 better fits the DNA end. The V gene's germline CDR1 is SGHAT and CDR2 FQDESV (reference sequence). The CDR3 length is 15 residues. CDR3 nucleotide sequence: TGTGCCAGCAGCCGGGCGTGGGCGGGGAACTACGAGCAGTACTTC. Translated, it gives CASSRAWAGNYEQYF.

The chain uses TRBV10-3 and TRBJ2-2, with 11 bases identical to TRBD2. CDR3 length: 17 amino acids. Germline V gene lookup returns CDR1 ENHRY and CDR2 SYGVKD. Trimming removed 0 bases from V and 7 bases from J; junction bases left unmatched: 7. CDR3 protein: CAISESPSGGFSGELFF. CDR3 DNA sequence: TGTGCCATCAGTGAGTCGCCTAGCGGGGGGTTCAGCGGGGAGCTGTTTTTT.

The CDR3 sequence is CASSTVTGNSPLHF. CDR3 DNA: TGTGCCAGTAGCACAGTTACAGGGAATTCACCCCTCCACTTT. The chain links TRBV19 to TRBJ1-6, with D possibly TRBD1 on 6 matching bases. There are 14 residues in the CDR3. CDR1 is LNHDA, CDR2 SQIVND, per germline (reference sequence). Deletions cut 6 bases from V and 7 bases from J, with 13 bases between.

Concerning this clone: Other DNA sequences in the same sample also yield this CDR3. The V gene is TRBV5-1, the J gene TRBJ2-7; perhaps TRBD2 as D (6 bases). This CDR3 has 13 amino acids. V was trimmed by 0 bases and J by 5 bases, leaving 9 bases between them. Per the germline V gene, CDR1 is SGHRS and CDR2 is YFSETQ. CDR3 protein: CASSLAGVDEQYF. The CDR3 DNA is TGCGCCAGCAGCTTGGCGGGGGTCGACGAGCAGTACTTC.

This chain uses TRBV6-5 with TRBJ1-2; possible D gene TRBD1, 6 bases. Germline values: CDR1 MNHEY, CDR2 SVGAGI. Trimming removed 5 bases at V and 4 bases at J, with 14 bases between. CDR3 length: 14 amino acids. The chain's CDR3 is CASSRGGSGYGYTF. The CDR3 DNA is TGTGCCAGCAGTAGGGGGGGGAGCGGCTATGGCTACACCTTC.

V and J are TRBV19 and TRBJ2-5; weak D call: TRBD2 (6 bases). The CDR3 extends over 14 amino acids. V was clipped by 5 bases and J by 5 bases, with 15 bases between them. The germline CDR1 and CDR2 sequences are LNHDA and SQIVND (reference sequence). Written as DNA, the CDR3 is TGTGCCAGTAGTGTTTCTAGCGCAGCGGAGACCCAGTACTTC. Translated: CASSVSSAAETQYF. Supplemented by reference TRBV19 and TRBJ2-5, the full variable domain reads DGGITQSPKYLFRKEGQNVTLSCEQNLNHDAMYWYRQDPGQGLRLIYYSQIVNDFQKGDIAEGYSVSREKKESFPLTVTSAQKNPTAFYLCASSVSSAAETQYFGPGTRLLVL.

The chain employs TRBV10-1 and TRBJ1-2, with D possibly TRBD1 on 5 matching bases. Germline lookup yields CDR1 WNHNN and CDR2 SYGVQD (reference sequence). CDR3 length: 17 amino acids. The germline V and J ends were trimmed by 3 bases and 3 bases, with 20 bases remaining between them. CDR3 coding DNA: TGCGCCAGCAGTGATCAGGGTTTGAAGCGTGGGGACTATGGCTACACCTTC. This encodes CASSDQGLKRGDYGYTF.

The chain is built from TRBV5-8 and TRBJ1-5, with D possibly matching TRBD1 (5 bases). The CDR3 totals 14 residues. The V gene lost 0 bases and the J gene lost 4 bases, with 8 bases spanning the gap. The V gene's germline CDR1 is SGHTS and CDR2 YDEGEE. The DNA for the CDR3 is TGTGCCAGCAGCTTGGACAGGTTGAATCAGCCCCAGCATTTT. Its translation: CASSLDRLNQPQHF.

The chain combines TRBV18 with TRBJ2-3, with a tentative D call TRBD1 (5 bases). V dropped 3 bases and J dropped 3 bases, with 13 bases sitting between them. This CDR3 is 15 amino acids long. Germline V CDR1 and CDR2: KGHSH, LQKENI. The CDR3 here is CASSPGQVGTDTQYF. In nucleotides, the CDR3 is TGTGCCAGCTCACCGGGGCAGGTGGGGACAGATACGCAGTATTTT.

The chain combines TRBV11-2 with TRBJ1-1; TRBD1 aligns across 9 bases. The germline gives CDR1 SGHAT, CDR2 FQNNGV. Trimming took 4 bases from V and 0 from J; bases not matched to a gene: 6. CDR3 size: 16 residues. The CDR3 reads CASSSWGTGMNTEAFF. For the CDR3, the DNA is TGTGCCAGCAGCTCCTGGGGGACAGGGATGAACACTGAAGCTTTCTTT.

This rearrangement joins TRBV5-1 to TRBJ2-7; D gene ambiguous. The germline V and J ends were trimmed by 1 base and 5 bases, with 19 bases remaining between them. The CDR3 runs to 16 residues. Germline values: CDR1 SGHRS, CDR2 YFSETQ. In DNA, the CDR3 is TGCGCCAGCAGCTTGTCCGCGACCACCCTCAGCGACGAGCAGTACTTC. It is translated as CASSLSATTLSDEQYF.